The 28 T cell receptor beta chains presented below share a single source sample, sequenced in a study of shared clonotypes between healthy human individuals. Clones were read by immunoSEQ multiplex PCR, and TCRdb kept only the in-frame ones, dropping some. The sample carries hundreds of thousands of clones, around 73% recorded once. The sample comprised memory CD4+ T cells sorted from blood. Subset noted: CD45RA-negative fraction. Receptor source: a woman younger than 45 in good health.

This chain connects TRBV2 to TRBJ1-1, with D unclear. The CDR3 is made up of 15 amino acids. Deletions cut 1 base from V and 5 bases from J, with 14 bases between. CDR1 and CDR2 (germline): SNHLY, FYNNEI. CDR3 amino acids: CASSEDGIWRTEAFF. The CDR3 DNA reads as TGTGCCAGCAGTGAAGACGGAATATGGCGGACTGAAGCTTTCTTT.

The chain joins TRBV7-9 to TRBJ1-2, with a weak D call TRBD1 (6 bases). This CDR3 is built from 16 residues. CDR1 SEHNR and CDR2 FQNEAQ come from the germline V gene (reference sequence). Deletions cut 2 bases from V and 0 bases from J, with 13 bases between. The CDR3 DNA follows: TGTGCCAGCAGCTTACGGACAGAGCTAGCTAACTATGGCTACACCTTC. It is translated as CASSLRTELANYGYTF.

The rearrangement links TRBV19 to TRBJ1-5, with 7 bases that match TRBD1. The CDR3 is made up of 15 amino acids. Per germline, CDR1 LNHDA and CDR2 SQIVND (reference sequence). The V gene end was trimmed by 8 bases and the J gene end by 7 bases; junction bases not matched to a gene: 14. The CDR3 reads CASCKGAAGGQPQHF. The CDR3 DNA reads as TGTGCCAGTTGTAAGGGGGCGGCTGGTGGACAGCCCCAGCATTTT.

V gene TRBV15 combines with J gene TRBJ2-2, with D tentatively TRBD1 or TRBD2 (5 bases each). V shed 2 bases and J shed 5 bases, with 12 bases lying between them. CDR3 length equals 15 residues. From germline, CDR1 is LNHNV and CDR2 YYDKDF (reference sequence). CDR3 in DNA: TGTGCCACCAGCAGACACCGTGAGGGGACCGGGGAGCTGTTTTTT. Amino acid sequence: CATSRHREGTGELFF.

The chain is built from TRBV29-1 and TRBJ2-1; 9 bases agree with TRBD2. CDR3 length: 16 residues. CDR1 and CDR2 (germline): SQVTM, ANQGSEA. J lost 9 bases, V lost 5 bases, and 17 bases had no gene match. CDR3 DNA sequence: TGCAGCGTTAGCCCAGGGACTAGCAGGGGGGGAGGTGAGCAGTTCTTC. Amino acid sequence: CSVSPGTSRGGGEQFF.

The chain is built from TRBV5-1 and TRBJ1-4, with a possible D match to TRBD1 (5 bases). Trimming shortened V by 3 bases and J by 7 bases, and 19 bases separated the two germline ends. Germline V gives CDR1 SGHRS, CDR2 YFSETQ. The CDR3 totals 16 residues. CDR3 in amino acids: CASSSRLIGGTEKLFF. CDR3 DNA: TGCGCCAGCAGCTCCCGGTTGATCGGCGGGACTGAAAAACTGTTTTTT. The variable domain in full, with the rest retrieved from reference TRBV5-1 and TRBJ1-4, is KAGVTQTPRYLIKTRGQQVTLSCSPISGHRSVSWYQQTPGQGLQFLFEYFSETQRNKGNFPGRFSGRQFSNSRSEMNVSTLELGDSALYLCASSSRLIGGTEKLFFGSGTQLSVL.

The chain employs TRBV6-6 and TRBJ2-3; tentatively, D is TRBD1 (5 bases). The CDR3 spans 15 residues. V dropped 1 base and J dropped 0 bases, with 8 bases sitting between them. From germline, CDR1 is MNHNY and CDR2 SVGAGI (reference sequence). CDR3 nucleotides: TGTGCCAGCAGTTACTGGGGCGAGAGCACAGATACGCAGTATTTT. Its protein product is CASSYWGESTDTQYF.

This chain links TRBV18 with TRBJ2-1; TRBD1 might be the D (6 bases). The germline CDR1 and CDR2 sequences are KGHSH and LQKENI. Trimming took 3 bases from V and 6 from J, leaving 15 bases between them. CDR3 size: 15 residues. As DNA, the CDR3 is TGTGCCAGCTCACCCGGGACGGGACAAGTCAATGAGCAGTTCTTC. Translating gives CASSPGTGQVNEQFF.

On this clone: Other DNA sequences within the sample encode an identical CDR3. V gene TRBV7-2 combines with J gene TRBJ2-1; 8 nucleotides align to TRBD2. In germline, CDR1 is SGHTA, CDR2 FQGNSA. The CDR3 is 16 residues long. The J segment lost 0 bases and the V segment lost 5 bases, leaving 6 bases of the junction unmatched. This chain's CDR3 is CASSTASGSSYNEQFF. CDR3 DNA: TGTGCCAGCAGCACCGCCAGCGGGAGCTCCTACAATGAGCAGTTCTTC.

This clone was recorded only once. This sequence joins TRBV27 and TRBJ2-1; the match to TRBD2 covers 9 bases. The germline V gene has CDR1 MNHEY and CDR2 SMNVEV (reference sequence). The CDR3 consists of 15 residues. The V segment lost 1 base and the J segment 7 bases; nucleotides outside the gene matches: 5. CDR3 residues: CASSLLAGVLNEQFF. DNA for the CDR3: TGTGCCAGCAGTTTATTAGCGGGAGTTCTGAATGAGCAGTTCTTC.

This clone has only one observation. The V gene is TRBV19, the J gene TRBJ2-3; 9 bases map to TRBD2. Germline V lookup: CDR1 LNHDA, CDR2 SQIVND (reference sequence). Trimming at V came to 7 bases and at J to 4 bases, leaving 9 bases not matched to a gene. CDR3 length equals 15 residues. Here the CDR3 reads CASTPGSGSPDTQYF. CDR3 bases: TGTGCCAGTACCCCGGGTAGCGGGAGTCCAGATACGCAGTATTTT.

This chain links TRBV7-9 with TRBJ2-7; D unresolved. Deletions cut 2 bases from V and 2 bases from J, with 4 bases between. This CDR3 has 12 amino acids. Germline CDR1 and CDR2: SEHNR and FQNEAQ (reference sequence). The CDR3, as DNA: TGTGCCAGCAGCTTATCGGCCTACGAGCAGTACTTC. Its protein is CASSLSAYEQYF. The whole variable domain, filled in from reference TRBV7-9 and TRBJ2-7, reads DTGVSQNPRHKITKRGQNVTFRCDPISEHNRLYWYRQTLGQGPEFLTYFQNEAQLEKSRLLSDRFSAERPKGSFSTLEIQRTEQGDSAMYLCASSLSAYEQYFGPGTRLTVT.

This clone was seen just once. This CDR3 is CASSLKLQGEEKLFF. Written as DNA, the CDR3 is TGTGCCAGCAGTTTAAAGCTCCAGGGTGAGGAAAAACTGTTTTTT. The V call is TRBV27, the J call TRBJ1-4; D may be TRBD1 (5 bases). Trimming shortened V by 2 bases and J by 8 bases, and 15 bases separated the two germline ends. The CDR3 covers 15 residues. Germline-derived CDR1 and CDR2 are MNHEY and SMNVEV (reference sequence).

This clone came up a few times. The chain combines TRBV28 with TRBJ1-1, with TRBD1 matching 10 bases. The CDR3 loop spans 15 amino acids. Looked up from germline, CDR1 is MDHEN and CDR2 is SYDVKM. V trimming: 4 bases; J trimming: 3 bases; junction bases outside the gene matches: 5. CDR3 coding DNA: TGTGCCAGCAGTTCGGGACAGGGGACGGACACTGAAGCTTTCTTT. The encoded protein is CASSSGQGTDTEAFF.

The chain employs TRBV7-2 and TRBJ2-7, with D perhaps matching TRBD2 (5 bases). From germline, CDR1 is SGHTA and CDR2 FQGNSA. The CDR3 has 13 amino acids. V was pared by 3 bases and J by 2 bases, with 8 bases between. The CDR3 DNA reads as TGTGCCAGCAGCTTGGACTGGGCCTACGAGCAGTACTTC. As protein: CASSLDWAYEQYF. Filled out from reference TRBV7-2 and TRBJ2-7, the complete variable domain reads GAGVSQSPSNKVTEKGKDVELRCDPISGHTALYWYRQSLGQGLEFLIYFQGNSAPDKSGLPSDRFSAERTGGSVSTLTIQRTQQEDSAVYLCASSLDWAYEQYFGPGTRLTVT.

The chain is built from TRBV27 and TRBJ1-5, with D uncertain. CDR3 size: 14 residues. Germline lookup yields CDR1 MNHEY and CDR2 SMNVEV (reference sequence). V gave up 6 bases and J gave up 2 bases, with 11 bases separating them. The DNA of the CDR3 is TGTGCCAGCAGCCCCCAGGCAGGCAATCAGCCCCAGCATTTT. Translation gives CASSPQAGNQPQHF.

Concerning this clone: A much larger clone differs from this one at a single base, so this may be a read error. At the DNA level, this CDR3 is encoded by other sequences in the same sample as well. The CDR3, as DNA: TGCGCCAGCAGCTCCGGGACTGAGAACACCGGGGAGCTGTTTTTT. This translates into CASSSGTENTGELFF. The chain combines TRBV5-1 with TRBJ2-2; perhaps TRBD2 as D (6 bases). Trimming shortened V by 3 bases and J by 1 base, and 10 bases separated the two germline ends. There are 15 residues in the CDR3. Germline CDR1 is SGHRS and CDR2 is YFSETQ.

The rearrangement joins TRBV15 to TRBJ2-7, with D possibly being TRBD1 (5 bases). The ends were cut back, 3 bases at V and 4 bases at J, with 10 bases in the middle. The CDR3 is made up of 13 amino acids. Per the germline V gene, CDR1 is LNHNV and CDR2 is YYDKDF (reference sequence). CDR3 bases: TGTGCCACCAGCAGCACGACAGATTACGAGCAGTACTTC. This sequence encodes CATSSTTDYEQYF.

V and J are TRBV5-1 and TRBJ1-1, with TRBD1 as a possible D gene (5 bases). V shed 5 bases and J shed 1 base, with 12 bases lying between them. CDR1 is SGHRS and CDR2 is YFSETQ in the germline V gene. This CDR3 is built from 14 residues. The CDR3 sequence is CASRKDSTNTEAFF. Here the CDR3 DNA reads TGCGCCAGCAGAAAAGACAGCACGAACACTGAAGCTTTCTTT.

V gene TRBV7-8 combines with J gene TRBJ2-5, with unresolved D. V was shortened by 2 bases and J by 2 bases, with 15 bases between the two germline ends. Germline CDR1 is SGHVS and CDR2 is FQNEAQ. The CDR3 runs to 16 residues. The CDR3 nucleotides read TGTGCCAGCAGCTTATTGTCGGGCCGCCTACAAGAGACCCAGTACTTC. Its protein product is CASSLLSGRLQETQYF.

This chain's CDR3 is CASRGSTGGRQPQHF. CDR3 nucleotide sequence: TGTGCCAGCCGGGGCTCAACAGGGGGTCGTCAGCCCCAGCATTTT. This chain uses TRBV6-5 with TRBJ1-5; 8 bases line up with TRBD1. Germline V lookup: CDR1 MNHEY, CDR2 SVGAGI. After removal of 8 bases from V and 6 bases from J, the junction contained 12 bases not matched to a gene. The CDR3 totals 15 residues.

The chain carries TRBV9 and TRBJ1-1, with 7 bases that match TRBD1. The junction had 11 bases not matched to a gene; V was cut back by 4 bases and J by 5 bases. The length of the CDR3 is 15 residues. The V gene's germline CDR1 is SGDLS and CDR2 YYNGEE. The DNA for the CDR3 is TGTGCCAGCAGCAGACGACAGGGAGGTAGGACTGAAGCTTTCTTT. It specifies CASSRRQGGRTEAFF.

The genes are TRBV5-4 and TRBJ2-7, with D maybe TRBD1 (6 bases). This CDR3 has 14 residues. CDR1 SGHNT and CDR2 YYREEE come from the germline V gene (reference sequence). Trimming removed 5 bases at V and 3 bases at J, with 15 bases between. This chain's CDR3 is CASSMGTPVYEQYF. CDR3 coding DNA: TGTGCCAGCAGTATGGGGACACCCGTCTACGAGCAGTACTTC.

The count of this clone is one. The CDR3 DNA reads as TGTGCCAGCAGTTCCCTCTACGGGAGGGGATCCTACGAGCAGTACTTC. Amino acids: CASSSLYGRGSYEQYF. The chain couples TRBV28 to TRBJ2-7, with 8 bases lining up with TRBD2. CDR3 length: 16 amino acids. Germline CDR1 MDHEN, CDR2 SYDVKM. Germline trimming cut 4 bases from V and 1 base from J; bases unmatched to any gene: 9. Complete variable domain (other parts from reference TRBV28 and TRBJ2-7): DVKVTQSSRYLVKRTGEKVFLECVQDMDHENMFWYRQDPGLGLRLIYFSYDVKMKEKGDIPEGYSVSREKKERFSLILESASTNQTSMYLCASSSLYGRGSYEQYFGPGTRLTVT.

Only one count was recorded for this clone. The rearrangement links TRBV6-6 to TRBJ2-7; TRBD2 matches 10 bases. CDR1 MNHNY and CDR2 SVGAGI come from the germline V gene (reference sequence). Trimming cost V 5 bases and J 4 bases; bases outside gene matches: 8. The CDR3 is 15 residues long. CDR3 sequence reads: CASSDPSGSGYEQYF. The CDR3 region has the DNA TGTGCCAGCAGTGACCCTAGCGGGAGCGGTTACGAGCAGTACTTC.

The sample holds one count of this clone. V and J are TRBV18 and TRBJ1-5; 7 positions match TRBD1. V was clipped by 5 bases and J by 1 base; unmatched bases: 5. The CDR3 is 15 residues long. Per the germline V gene, CDR1 is KGHSH and CDR2 is LQKENI. As DNA, the CDR3 is TGTGCCAGCTCAAGGGGGGGACAGAGCAATCAGCCCCAGCATTTT. Translation: CASSRGGQSNQPQHF.

This clone was counted only a few times. This chain joins TRBV2 and TRBJ2-7; no firm D call. CDR1 and CDR2 (germline): SNHLY, FYNNEI. The CDR3 totals 11 residues. Trimming pared 6 bases from V and 7 bases from J, leaving 10 bases between. CDR3 residues: CASSLVEEQYF. The CDR3 DNA is TGTGCCAGCAGCCTCGTGGAGGAGCAGTACTTC.

The chain recombines TRBV7-3 with TRBJ1-5; no firm D call. The ends were cut back, 2 bases at V and 6 bases at J, with 8 bases in the middle. Germline assignment: CDR1 SGHTA and CDR2 FQGTGA. The CDR3 consists of 13 residues. The CDR3 bases are TGTGCCAGCAGCTTAGCTGCGCGTCAGCCCCAGCATTTT. Its translation is CASSLAARQPQHF.